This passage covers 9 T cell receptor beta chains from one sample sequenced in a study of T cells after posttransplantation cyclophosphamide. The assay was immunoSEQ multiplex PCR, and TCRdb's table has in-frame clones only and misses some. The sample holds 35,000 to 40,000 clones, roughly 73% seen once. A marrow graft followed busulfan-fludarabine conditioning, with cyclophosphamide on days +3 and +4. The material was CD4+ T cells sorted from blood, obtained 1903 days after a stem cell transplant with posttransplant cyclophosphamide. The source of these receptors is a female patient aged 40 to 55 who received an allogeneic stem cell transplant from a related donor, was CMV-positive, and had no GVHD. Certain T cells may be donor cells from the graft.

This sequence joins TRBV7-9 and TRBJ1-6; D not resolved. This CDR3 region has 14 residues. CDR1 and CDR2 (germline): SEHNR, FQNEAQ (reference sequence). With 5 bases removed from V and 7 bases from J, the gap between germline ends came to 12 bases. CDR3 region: CASSLLGPNSPLHF. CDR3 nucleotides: TGTGCCAGCAGCCTCCTGGGCCCGAATTCACCCCTCCACTTT.

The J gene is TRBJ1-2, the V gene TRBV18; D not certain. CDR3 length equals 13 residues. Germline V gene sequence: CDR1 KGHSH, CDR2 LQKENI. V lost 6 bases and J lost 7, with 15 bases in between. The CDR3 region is CASSEDAWSGYTF. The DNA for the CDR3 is TGTGCCAGCTCGGAGGACGCGTGGAGTGGCTACACCTTC.

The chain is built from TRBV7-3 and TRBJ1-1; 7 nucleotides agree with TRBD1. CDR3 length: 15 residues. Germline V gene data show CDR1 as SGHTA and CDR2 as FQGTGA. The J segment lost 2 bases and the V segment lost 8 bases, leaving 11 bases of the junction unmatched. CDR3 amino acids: CASSGDGQANTEAFF. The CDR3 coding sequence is TGTGCCAGCTCCGGGGATGGACAGGCTAACACTGAAGCTTTCTTT.

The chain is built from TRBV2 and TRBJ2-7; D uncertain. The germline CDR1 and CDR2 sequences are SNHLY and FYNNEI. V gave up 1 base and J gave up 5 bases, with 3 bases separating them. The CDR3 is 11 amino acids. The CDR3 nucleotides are TGTGCCAGCAGTGAAGTCGACGAGCAGTACTTC. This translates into CASSEVDEQYF.

The CDR3: CASRPSGPMNTEAFF. The CDR3 nucleotides are TGTGCCAGTAGGCCCTCAGGGCCTATGAACACTGAAGCTTTCTTT. V gene TRBV19 combines with J gene TRBJ1-1, with D perhaps TRBD1 (5 bases). The CDR3 totals 15 residues. The ends were cut back, 6 bases at V and 0 bases at J, with 14 bases in the middle. The germline V gene has CDR1 LNHDA and CDR2 SQIVND (reference sequence).

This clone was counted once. CDR3 region: CASSVGGDGELFF. In DNA, the CDR3 is TGTGCCAGCAGCGTAGGCGGGGACGGGGAGCTGTTTTTT. The chain couples TRBV9 to TRBJ2-2; possibly TRBD2 for D (6 bases). V gave up 0 bases and J gave up 7 bases, with 7 bases separating them. Per germline, CDR1 SGDLS and CDR2 YYNGEE. The CDR3 spans 13 residues. The whole variable domain, filled in from reference TRBV9 and TRBJ2-2, reads DSGVTQTPKHLITATGQRVTLRCSPRSGDLSVYWYQQSLDQGLQFLIQYYNGEERAKGNILERFSAQQFPDLHSELNLSSLELGDSALYFCASSVGGDGELFFGEGSRLTVL.

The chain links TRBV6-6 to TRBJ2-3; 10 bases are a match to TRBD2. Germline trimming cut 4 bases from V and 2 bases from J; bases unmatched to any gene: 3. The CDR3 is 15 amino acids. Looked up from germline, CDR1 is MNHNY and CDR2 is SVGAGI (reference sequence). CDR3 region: CASSLAGGYTDTQYF. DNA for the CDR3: TGTGCCAGCAGTTTAGCGGGGGGTTACACAGATACGCAGTATTTT.

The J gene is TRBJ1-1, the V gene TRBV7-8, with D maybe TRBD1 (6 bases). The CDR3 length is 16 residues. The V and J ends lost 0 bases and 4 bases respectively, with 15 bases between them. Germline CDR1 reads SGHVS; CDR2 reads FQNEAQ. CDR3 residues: CASSLARGGGGTEAFF. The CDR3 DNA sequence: TGTGCCAGCAGCTTAGCGCGGGGAGGGGGGGGCACTGAAGCTTTCTTT.

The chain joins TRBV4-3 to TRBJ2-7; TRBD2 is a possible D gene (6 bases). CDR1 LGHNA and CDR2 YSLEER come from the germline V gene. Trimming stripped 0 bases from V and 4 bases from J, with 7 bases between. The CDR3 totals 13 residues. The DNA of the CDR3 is TGCGCCAGCAGCCAAGAACGGGGGTACGAGCAGTACTTC. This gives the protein CASSQERGYEQYF.